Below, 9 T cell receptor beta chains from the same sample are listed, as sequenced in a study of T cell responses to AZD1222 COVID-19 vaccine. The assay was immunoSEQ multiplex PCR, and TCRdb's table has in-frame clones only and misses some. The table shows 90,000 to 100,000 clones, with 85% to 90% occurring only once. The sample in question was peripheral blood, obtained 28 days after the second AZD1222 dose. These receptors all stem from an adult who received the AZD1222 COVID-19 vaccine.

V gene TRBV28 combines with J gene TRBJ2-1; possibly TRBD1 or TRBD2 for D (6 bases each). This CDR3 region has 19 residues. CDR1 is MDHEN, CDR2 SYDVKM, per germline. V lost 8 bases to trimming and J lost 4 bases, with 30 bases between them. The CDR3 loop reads CASYAGRPTGRNYYNEQFF. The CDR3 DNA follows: TGTGCCAGCTATGCCGGCAGACCAACAGGGAGGAATTATTACAATGAGCAGTTCTTC.

The CDR3 region has the DNA TGTGCCAGCCGCGATTACAGGGAAATCTACACCTTC. Its protein product is CASRDYREIYTF. The rearrangement links TRBV27 to TRBJ1-2; D might be TRBD1 (6 bases). This CDR3 comprises 12 residues. The germline V and J ends were trimmed by 8 bases and 10 bases, with 17 bases remaining between them. In germline, CDR1 is MNHEY, CDR2 SMNVEV (reference sequence).

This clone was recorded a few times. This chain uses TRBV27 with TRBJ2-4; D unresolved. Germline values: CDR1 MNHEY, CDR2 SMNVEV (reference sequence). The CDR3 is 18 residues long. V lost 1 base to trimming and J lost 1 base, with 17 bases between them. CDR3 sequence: CASSLFGGAYEAKNIQYF. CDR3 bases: TGTGCCAGCAGTTTATTCGGCGGAGCCTACGAGGCCAAAAACATTCAGTACTTC.

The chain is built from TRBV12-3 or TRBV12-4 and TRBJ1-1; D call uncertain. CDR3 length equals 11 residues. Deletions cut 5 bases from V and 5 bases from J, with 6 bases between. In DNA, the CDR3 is TGTGCCAGCAGTGGGTTTACTGAAGCTTTCTTT. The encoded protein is CASSGFTEAFF.

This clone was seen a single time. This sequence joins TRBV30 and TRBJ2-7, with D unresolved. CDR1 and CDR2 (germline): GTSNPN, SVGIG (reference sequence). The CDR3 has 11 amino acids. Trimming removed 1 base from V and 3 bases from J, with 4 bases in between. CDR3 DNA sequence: TGTGCCTGGAGTGAAAACTACGAGCAGTACTTC. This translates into CAWSENYEQYF. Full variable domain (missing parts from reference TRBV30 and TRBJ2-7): SQTIHQWPATLVQPVGSPLSLECTVEGTSNPNLYWYRQAAGRGLQLLFYSVGIGQISSEVPQNLSASRPQDRQFILSSKKLLLSDSGFYLCAWSENYEQYFGPGTRLTVT.

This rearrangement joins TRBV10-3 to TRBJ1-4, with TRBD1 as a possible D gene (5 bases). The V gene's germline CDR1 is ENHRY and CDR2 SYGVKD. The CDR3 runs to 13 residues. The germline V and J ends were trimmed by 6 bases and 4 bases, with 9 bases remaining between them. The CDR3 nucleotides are TGTGCCATCAGCCAGGGCGGTAATGAAAAACTGTTTTTT. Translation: CAISQGGNEKLFF.

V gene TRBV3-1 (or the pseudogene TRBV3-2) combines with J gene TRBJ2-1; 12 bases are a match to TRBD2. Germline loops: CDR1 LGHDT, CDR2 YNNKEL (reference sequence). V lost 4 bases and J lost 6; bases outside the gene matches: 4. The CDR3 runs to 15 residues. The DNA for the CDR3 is TGTGCCAGCAGCCCTAGCGGGAGGGCGATCAATGAGCAGTTCTTC. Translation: CASSPSGRAINEQFF.

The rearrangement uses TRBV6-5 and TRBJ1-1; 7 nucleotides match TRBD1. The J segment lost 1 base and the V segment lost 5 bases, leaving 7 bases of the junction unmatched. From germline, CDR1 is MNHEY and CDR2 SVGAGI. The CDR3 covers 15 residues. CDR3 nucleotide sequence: TGTGCCAGCAGTAAGAGAGCAGGGGGGAACACTGAAGCTTTCTTT. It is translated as CASSKRAGGNTEAFF.

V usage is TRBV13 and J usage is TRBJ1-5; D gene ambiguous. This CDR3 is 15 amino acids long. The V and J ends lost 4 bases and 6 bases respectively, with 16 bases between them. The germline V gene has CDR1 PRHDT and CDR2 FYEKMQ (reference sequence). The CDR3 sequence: CASSSRQAPGQPQHF. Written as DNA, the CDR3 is TGTGCCAGCAGCTCGCGCCAGGCCCCAGGTCAGCCCCAGCATTTT.